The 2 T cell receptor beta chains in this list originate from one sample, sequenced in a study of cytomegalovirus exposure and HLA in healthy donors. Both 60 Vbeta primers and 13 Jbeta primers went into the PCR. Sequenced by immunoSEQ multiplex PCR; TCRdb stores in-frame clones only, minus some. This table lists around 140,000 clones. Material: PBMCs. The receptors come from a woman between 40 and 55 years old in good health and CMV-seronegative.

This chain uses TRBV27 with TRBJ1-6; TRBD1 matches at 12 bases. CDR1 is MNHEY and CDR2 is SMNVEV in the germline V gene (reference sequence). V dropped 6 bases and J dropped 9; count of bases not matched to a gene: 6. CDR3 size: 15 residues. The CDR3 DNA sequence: TGTGCCAGCAGCCCCCGGGACAGGGGGCGTTCACCCCTCCACTTT. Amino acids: CASSPRDRGRSPLHF.

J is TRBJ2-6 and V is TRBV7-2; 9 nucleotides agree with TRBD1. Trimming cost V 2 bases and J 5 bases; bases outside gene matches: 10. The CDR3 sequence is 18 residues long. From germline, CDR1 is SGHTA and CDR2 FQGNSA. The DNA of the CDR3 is TGTGCCAGCAGCTTATACGACAGGGGGTCCTCAAGGGCCAACGTCCTGACTTTC. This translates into CASSLYDRGSSRANVLTF. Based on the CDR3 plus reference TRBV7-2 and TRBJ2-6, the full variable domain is GAGVSQSPSNKVTEKGKDVELRCDPISGHTALYWYRQSLGQGLEFLIYFQGNSAPDKSGLPSDRFSAERTGGSVSTLTIQRTQQEDSAVYLCASSLYDRGSSRANVLTFGAGSRLTVL.